The 24 T cell receptor beta chains below were found in one sample sequenced in a study of T cells in Graves' hyperthyroidism and ophthalmopathy. Amplified TCR beta CDR3 regions came from RNA transcripts. The HTBI primer set drove a first-round RT-PCR of the TCR CDR3. TCRdb independently ran MiXCR on the multiplex PCR reads; one entry per CDR3 protein. Seen here are hundreds of thousands of distinct CDR3 sequences, 40% to 55% observed once, and the top ten hold less than 9.5%. The sequenced sample was peripheral blood or thyroid tissue (not recorded which). The receptors shown here come from an adult man with Graves' disease, either hyperthyroidism or ophthalmopathy (not recorded which).

V and J are TRBV29-1 and TRBJ1-2; 9 nucleotides line up with TRBD1. This CDR3 spans 11 amino acids. Germline lookup yields CDR1 SQVTM and CDR2 ANQGSEA. This CDR3 reads CIAGTGLGYTF. CDR3 nucleotides: TGCATCGCCGGGACAGGGTTGGGCTACACCTTC.

This clonotype was seen only a few times. The chain carries TRBV12-3 or TRBV12-4 and TRBJ1-2; D possibly corresponds to TRBD1 (6 bases). The V end was cut by 4 bases, the J end by 4 bases, with 19 bases between. The CDR3 spans 16 residues. The CDR3 bases are TGTGCCAGCAGTTACACCGAGGACAGTTCGGGCTATGGCTACACCTTC. Amino acids: CASSYTEDSSGYGYTF.

This clonotype was recorded at least ten times. The genes are TRBV25-1 and TRBJ1-4; possibly TRBD1 for D (6 bases). Trimming stripped 3 bases from V and 2 bases from J, with 13 bases between. Germline V gene lookup returns CDR1 MGHDK and CDR2 SYGVNS. This CDR3 has 16 amino acids. The CDR3 spells CASSDRGGATNEKLFF. The CDR3 bases are TGTGCCAGCAGTGACAGGGGCGGGGCTACTAATGAAAAACTGTTTTTT.

This clonotype was recorded many times. CDR3 amino acids: CASSQVQASLHF. CDR3 coding DNA: TGTGCCAGCAGCCAAGTTCAGGCTTCTCTCCACTTT. The chain carries TRBV4-2 and TRBJ1-6, with no clear D. Trimming removed 1 base from V and 16 bases from J, with 11 bases in between. CDR3 length: 12 residues. The V gene's germline CDR1 is LGHNA and CDR2 YNFKEQ.

The sample holds a few counts of this clonotype. The chain is built from TRBV9 and TRBJ2-7; 9 nucleotides match TRBD1. This CDR3 has 15 amino acids. J lost 3 bases, V lost 1 base, and 5 bases had no gene match. Germline CDR1 and CDR2: SGDLS and YYNGEE. CDR3 sequence (DNA): TGTGCCAGCAGCGTAAATCCGACAGGGGGCTACGAGCAGTACTTC. It yields the protein CASSVNPTGGYEQYF.

This clonotype appeared many times. This chain uses TRBV10-3 with TRBJ2-6, with TRBD1 matching 12 bases. Germline trimming cut 5 bases from V and 2 bases from J; bases unmatched to any gene: 4. This CDR3 is 17 amino acids long. In germline, CDR1 is ENHRY, CDR2 SYGVKD. This CDR3 reads CAISTGQGAAGANVLTF. The CDR3 DNA reads as TGTGCCATCAGTACGGGACAGGGGGCAGCTGGGGCCAACGTCCTGACTTTC.

This sequence joins TRBV2 and TRBJ1-6; D gene ambiguous. The germline gives CDR1 SNHLY, CDR2 FYNNEI. The CDR3 is 12 residues long. Trimming took 5 bases from V and 14 from J, leaving 13 bases between them. CDR3: CASSYGERTLHF. The CDR3 bases are TGTGCCAGCAGTTACGGGGAAAGGACCCTCCACTTT.

CDR3 DNA sequence: TGTGCCAGCAGCCCTTATAGGGGGGGTTTGGCCGAAAAACTGTTTTTT. Protein product: CASSPYRGGLAEKLFF. The chain uses TRBV7-9 and TRBJ1-4; maybe TRBD1 (6 bases). Germline CDR1 SEHNR, CDR2 FQNEAQ (reference sequence). Between the trimmed V and J ends, which lost 5 bases and 8 bases, there was a span of 21 bases. This CDR3 is built from 16 residues.

Turning to this clonotype: This may be a read error, as it is one base from a much larger clone. Since no conserved phenylalanine or tryptophan closes the CDR3, a read error is the likely cause. V and J are TRBV5-6 and TRBJ2-5; no clear D. The J call is doubtful: the DNA matches TRBJ2-7 better. The length of the CDR3 is 12 residues. CDR1 is SGHDT and CDR2 is YYEEEE in the germline V gene. CDR3 in DNA: TGTGCCAGCAGCTTGGTAGGTTCCGAGCAGTACCTC. It is translated as CASSLVGSEQYL.

The chain employs TRBV9 and TRBJ2-7; 8 bases fit TRBD2. V gave up 0 bases and J gave up 6 bases; unmatched junction bases: 8. Germline V CDR1 and CDR2: SGDLS, YYNGEE. The CDR3 loop spans 15 amino acids. The CDR3 sequence is CASSVEGLDQSEQYF. As DNA, the CDR3 is TGTGCCAGCAGCGTAGAGGGACTAGACCAATCCGAGCAGTACTTC.

Of note for this clonotype: Its ends do not fully match the called genes, so a read error is possible. The CDR3 sequence: CSAGGRGAAF. DNA of the CDR3: TGCAGCGCTGGGGGCAGGGGGGCCGCCTTC. V and J are TRBV29-1 and TRBJ2-5, with D possibly TRBD1 on 7 matching bases. Germline values: CDR1 SQVTM, CDR2 ANQGSEA. The CDR3 length is 10 residues.

The chain recombines TRBV24-1 with TRBJ2-5; 7 bases align to TRBD1. The CDR3 consists of 16 residues. The V segment lost 3 bases and the J segment 5 bases; nucleotides outside the gene matches: 11. Germline assignment: CDR1 KGHDR and CDR2 SFDVKD. The CDR3 loop reads CATSDRMTGLRETQYF. The CDR3 DNA is TGTGCCACCAGTGATCGGATGACAGGGTTGCGGGAGACCCAGTACTTC.

The chain links TRBV6-2 or TRBV6-3 to TRBJ1-4; D possibly corresponds to TRBD1 (5 bases). The germline CDR1 and CDR2 sequences are MNHEY and SVGEGT. V was cut by 5 bases and J by 0 bases, with 13 bases left in between. The CDR3 extends over 16 amino acids. CDR3 DNA sequence: TGTGCCAGCAGTGACATTGCGACAGCAACTAATGAAAAACTGTTTTTT. It yields the protein CASSDIATATNEKLFF.

As to this clonotype: With a much larger clone just one base away, this may be a read error. The V and J genes are TRBV2 and TRBJ1-6; D gene uncertain. Germline V lookup: CDR1 SNHLY, CDR2 FYNNEI. V lost 6 bases to trimming and J lost 7 bases, with 10 bases between them. The CDR3 consists of 13 residues. For the CDR3, the DNA is TGTGCCAGCAGGGACGGGAGGAATTCACCCCTCCACTTT. Encoded protein: CASRDGRNSPLHF.

This clonotype was observed at least ten times. The V gene is TRBV24-1, the J gene TRBJ2-7, with 7 bases fitting TRBD2. From germline, CDR1 is KGHDR and CDR2 SFDVKD. This CDR3 has 13 amino acids. V lost 3 bases, J lost 8 bases, and 6 bases stayed unmatched. The chain's CDR3 is CATSDPGRGQQYF. CDR3 nucleotide sequence: TGTGCCACCAGTGATCCGGGGAGGGGCCAGCAGTACTTC.

This clonotype came up a few times. The rearrangement uses TRBV6-5 and TRBJ2-5; D remains ambiguous. From germline, CDR1 is MNHEY and CDR2 SVGAGI. Trimming removed 5 bases from V and 4 bases from J, with 14 bases in between. The CDR3 sequence is 14 residues long. The CDR3 nucleotides read TGTGCCAGCAGTATAGGGTCGGACGCAGAGACCCAGTACTTC. Translating it yields CASSIGSDAETQYF.

Regarding this clonotype: It may be a read error: a sequence one base away is much more abundant. The V gene is TRBV11-3, the J gene TRBJ1-2; D is undetermined. The V gene's germline CDR1 is SGHNT and CDR2 YENEEA. The CDR3 is 13 amino acids. The DNA of the CDR3 is TGTGCCTGCAGCTTAAGGAACAGCTATGGCTACACCTTC. Protein sequence: CACSLRNSYGYTF.

By sample fraction, this clonotype is medium-sized. The chain carries TRBV25-1 and TRBJ2-6; no firm D call. Germline V lookup: CDR1 MGHDK, CDR2 SYGVNS. The CDR3 contains 14 residues. Trimming removed 3 bases from V and 0 bases from J, with 3 bases in between. The chain's CDR3 is CASSERSGANVLTF. The DNA of the CDR3 is TGTGCCAGCAGTGAGCGCTCTGGGGCCAACGTCCTGACTTTC.

CDR3 sequence (DNA): TGTGCCAGTAGTGGACAGGGGGGCGCCGGGGAGCTGTTTTTT. Translated: CASSGQGGAGELFF. The chain recombines TRBV19 with TRBJ2-2, with TRBD1 matching 10 bases. V gave up 5 bases and J gave up 6 bases; unmatched junction bases: 3. CDR1 is LNHDA, CDR2 SQIVND, per germline (reference sequence). The CDR3 consists of 14 residues.

This clonotype was recorded a few times. The V call is TRBV10-3, the J call TRBJ2-7, with 7 bases lining up with TRBD1. This CDR3 is built from 15 residues. V trimming: 3 bases; J trimming: 6 bases; junction bases outside the gene matches: 11. Germline CDR1 ENHRY, CDR2 SYGVKD. Here the CDR3 reads CAISEGKQGLGEQYF. The CDR3 DNA is TGTGCCATCAGTGAAGGAAAACAGGGGCTAGGCGAGCAGTACTTC.

The V and J genes are TRBV12-1 and TRBJ2-7; TRBD1 reflects the table's D call only, with no check against the DNA. The J call may be in error: the DNA end matches TRBJ2-1 better. TRBV12-1 counts as a pseudogene. The CDR3 contains 16 residues. The CDR3 nucleotides are TGTGCCAGCAGACCTTTGGGGCAGGGGGCTAGCAATGAGCAGTTCTTC. Amino acids: CASRPLGQGASNEQFF.

The gene calls are TRBV5-1 and TRBJ2-2; no clear D gene. CDR3 length equals 15 residues. The V gene lost 4 bases and the J gene lost 4 bases, with 14 bases spanning the gap. The germline V gene encodes CDR1 SGHRS and CDR2 YFSETQ. For the CDR3, the DNA is TGCGCCAGCAGCCCAGGCGACGTTGGCACCGGGGAGCTGTTTTTT. Translated: CASSPGDVGTGELFF.

The chain carries TRBV9 and TRBJ2-5; 9 nucleotides agree with TRBD2. V dropped 4 bases and J dropped 1; count of bases not matched to a gene: 8. Germline assignment: CDR1 SGDLS and CDR2 YYNGEE. This CDR3 contains 16 residues. CDR3 DNA sequence: TGTGCCAGCAGCAACGGACTAGCGCACTTCCAAGAGACCCAGTACTTC. As protein: CASSNGLAHFQETQYF.

Note on this clonotype: Relative to the germline gene, one junction end is altered; a read error may explain this. This chain joins TRBV14 and TRBJ2-7; 8 bases map to TRBD1. The CDR3 length is 11 residues. Germline values: CDR1 SGHDN, CDR2 FVKESK. As DNA, the CDR3 is TGTGCCAGCAGCCGAAAACCGGGACAGGACTTC. This encodes CASSRKPGQDF. Combining the CDR3 with reference TRBV14 and TRBJ2-7 gives the whole variable domain EAGVTQFPSHSVIEKGQTVTLRCDPISGHDNLYWYRRVMGKEIKFLLHFVKESKQDESGMPNNRFLAERTGGTYSTLKVQPAELEDSGVYFCASSRKPGQDFGPGTRLTVT.